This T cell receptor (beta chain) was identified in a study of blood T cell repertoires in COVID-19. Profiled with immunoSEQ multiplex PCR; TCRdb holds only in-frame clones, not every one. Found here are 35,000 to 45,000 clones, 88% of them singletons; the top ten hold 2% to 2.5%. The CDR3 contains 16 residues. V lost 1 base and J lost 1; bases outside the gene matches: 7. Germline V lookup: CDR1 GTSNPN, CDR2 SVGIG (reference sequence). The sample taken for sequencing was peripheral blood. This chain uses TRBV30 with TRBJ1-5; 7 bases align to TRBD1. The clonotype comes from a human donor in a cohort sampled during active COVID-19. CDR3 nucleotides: TGTGCCTGGAGTGGCCCCGGGACAGCAAGCAATCAGCCCCAGCATTTT. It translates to CAWSGPGTASNQPQHF.